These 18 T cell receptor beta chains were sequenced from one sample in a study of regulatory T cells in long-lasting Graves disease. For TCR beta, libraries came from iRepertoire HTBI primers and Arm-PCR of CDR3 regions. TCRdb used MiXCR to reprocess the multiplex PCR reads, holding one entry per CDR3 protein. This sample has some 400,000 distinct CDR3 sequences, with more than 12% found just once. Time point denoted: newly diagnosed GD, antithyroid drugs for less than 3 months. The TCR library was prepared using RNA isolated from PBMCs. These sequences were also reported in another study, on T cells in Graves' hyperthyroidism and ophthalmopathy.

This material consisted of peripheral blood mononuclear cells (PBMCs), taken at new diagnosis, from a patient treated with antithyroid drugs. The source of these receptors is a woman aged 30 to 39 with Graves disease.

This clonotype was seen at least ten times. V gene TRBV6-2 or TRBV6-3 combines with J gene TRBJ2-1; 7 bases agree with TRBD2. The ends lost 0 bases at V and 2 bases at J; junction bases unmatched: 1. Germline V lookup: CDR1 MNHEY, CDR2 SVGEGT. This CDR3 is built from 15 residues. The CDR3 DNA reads TGTGCCAGCAGTTACTCCGGGAGGCCCTACAATGAGCAGTTCTTC. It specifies CASSYSGRPYNEQFF.

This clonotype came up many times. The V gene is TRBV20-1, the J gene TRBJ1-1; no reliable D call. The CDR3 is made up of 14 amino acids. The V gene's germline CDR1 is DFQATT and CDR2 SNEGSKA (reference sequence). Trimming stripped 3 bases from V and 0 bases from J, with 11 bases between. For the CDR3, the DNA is TGCAGTGCTAGTAATTCGGCAGTGAACACTGAAGCTTTCTTT. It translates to CSASNSAVNTEAFF.

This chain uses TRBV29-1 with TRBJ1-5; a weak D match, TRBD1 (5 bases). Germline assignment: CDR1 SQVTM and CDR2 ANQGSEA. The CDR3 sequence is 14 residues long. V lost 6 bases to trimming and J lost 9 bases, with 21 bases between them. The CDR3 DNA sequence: TGCAGCGTGGCTCCCGCCGGGTCCCAGGGGCCCCAGCATTTT. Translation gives CSVAPAGSQGPQHF.

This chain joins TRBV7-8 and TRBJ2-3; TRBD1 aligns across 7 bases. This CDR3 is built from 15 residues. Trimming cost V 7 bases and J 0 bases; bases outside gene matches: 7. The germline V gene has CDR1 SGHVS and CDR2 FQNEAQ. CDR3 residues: CASTRGGASTDTQYF. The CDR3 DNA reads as TGTGCCAGCACCCGAGGGGGCGCGAGCACAGATACGCAGTATTTT.

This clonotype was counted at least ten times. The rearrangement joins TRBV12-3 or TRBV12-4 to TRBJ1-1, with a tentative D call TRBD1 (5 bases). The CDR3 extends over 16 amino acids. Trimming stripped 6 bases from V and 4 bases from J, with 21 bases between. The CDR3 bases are TGTGCCAGCAGGGATACGTCCGGGACGAGTAGCACTGAAGCTTTCTTT. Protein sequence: CASRDTSGTSSTEAFF.

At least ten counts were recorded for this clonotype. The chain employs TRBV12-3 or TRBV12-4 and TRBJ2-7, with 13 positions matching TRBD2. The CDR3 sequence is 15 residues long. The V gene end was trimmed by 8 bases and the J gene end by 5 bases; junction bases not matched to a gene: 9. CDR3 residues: CASGLGLAGPHEQYF. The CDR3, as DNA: TGTGCCAGCGGCCTGGGACTAGCGGGACCCCACGAGCAGTACTTC.

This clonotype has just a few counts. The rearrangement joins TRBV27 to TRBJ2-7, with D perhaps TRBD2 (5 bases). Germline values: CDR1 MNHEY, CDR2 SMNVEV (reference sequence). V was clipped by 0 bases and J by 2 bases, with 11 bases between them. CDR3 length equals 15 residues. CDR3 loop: CASSLSDPGAYEQYF. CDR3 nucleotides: TGTGCCAGCAGTTTATCGGACCCCGGGGCCTACGAGCAGTACTTC.

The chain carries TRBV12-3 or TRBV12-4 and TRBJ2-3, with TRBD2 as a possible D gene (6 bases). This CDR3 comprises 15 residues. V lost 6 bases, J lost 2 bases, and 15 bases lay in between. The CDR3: CASSQTRLHTDTQYF. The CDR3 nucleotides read TGTGCCAGCAGCCAGACTAGACTGCACACAGATACGCAGTATTTT.

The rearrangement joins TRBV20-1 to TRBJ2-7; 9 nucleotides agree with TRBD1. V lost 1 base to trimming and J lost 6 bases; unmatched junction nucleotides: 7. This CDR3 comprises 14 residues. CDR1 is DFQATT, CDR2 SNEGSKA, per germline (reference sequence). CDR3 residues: CSARVGTGFAEQYF. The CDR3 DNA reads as TGCAGTGCTAGAGTCGGGACAGGGTTCGCCGAGCAGTACTTC.

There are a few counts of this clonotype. The CDR3 spells CASSLVGLITDTQYF. For the CDR3, the DNA is TGCGCCAGCAGCTTGGTGGGGTTAATAACAGATACGCAGTATTTT. The chain links TRBV5-1 to TRBJ2-3; no clear D gene. Deletions cut 0 bases from V and 3 bases from J, with 11 bases between. The CDR3 has 15 amino acids. Germline V gene sequence: CDR1 SGHRS, CDR2 YFSETQ.

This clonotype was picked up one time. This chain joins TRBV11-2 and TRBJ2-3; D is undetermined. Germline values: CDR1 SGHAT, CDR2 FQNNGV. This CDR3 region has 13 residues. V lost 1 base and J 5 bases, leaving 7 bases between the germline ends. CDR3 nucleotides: TGTGCCAGCAGCTTAGGCCAGGAAGATACGCAGTATTTT. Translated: CASSLGQEDTQYF.

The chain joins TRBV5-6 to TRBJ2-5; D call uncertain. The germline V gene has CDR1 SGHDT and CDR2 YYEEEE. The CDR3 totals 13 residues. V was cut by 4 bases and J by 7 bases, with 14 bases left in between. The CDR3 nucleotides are TGTGCCAGCAGCCTACTGGGATTAGGGACCCAGTACTTC. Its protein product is CASSLLGLGTQYF.

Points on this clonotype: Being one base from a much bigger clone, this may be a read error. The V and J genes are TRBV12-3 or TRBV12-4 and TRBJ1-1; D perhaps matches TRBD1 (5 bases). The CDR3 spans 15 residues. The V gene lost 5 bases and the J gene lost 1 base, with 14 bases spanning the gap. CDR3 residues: CASSPGGGGNTEAFF. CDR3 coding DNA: TGTGCCAGCAGTCCAGGTGGGGGGGGGAACACTGAAGCTTTCTTT.

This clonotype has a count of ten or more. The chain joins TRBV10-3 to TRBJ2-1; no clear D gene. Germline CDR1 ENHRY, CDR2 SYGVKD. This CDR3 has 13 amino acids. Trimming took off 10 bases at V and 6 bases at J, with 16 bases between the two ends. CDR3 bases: TGTGCCACTGCGAAGTTTGACGGCAATGAGCAGTTCTTC. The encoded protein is CATAKFDGNEQFF.

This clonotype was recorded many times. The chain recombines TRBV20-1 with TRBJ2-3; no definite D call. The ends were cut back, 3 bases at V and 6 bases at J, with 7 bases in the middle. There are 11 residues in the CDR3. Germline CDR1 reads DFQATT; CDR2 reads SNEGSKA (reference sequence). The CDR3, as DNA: TGCAGTGCTAGTAAGGTCGATACGCAGTATTTT. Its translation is CSASKVDTQYF.

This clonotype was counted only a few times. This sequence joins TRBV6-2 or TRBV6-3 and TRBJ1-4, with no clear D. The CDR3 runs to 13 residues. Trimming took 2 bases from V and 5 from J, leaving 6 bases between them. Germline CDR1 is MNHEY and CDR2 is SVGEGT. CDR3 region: CASSYVLNEKLFF. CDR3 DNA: TGTGCCAGCAGTTACGTCCTGAATGAAAAACTGTTTTTT.

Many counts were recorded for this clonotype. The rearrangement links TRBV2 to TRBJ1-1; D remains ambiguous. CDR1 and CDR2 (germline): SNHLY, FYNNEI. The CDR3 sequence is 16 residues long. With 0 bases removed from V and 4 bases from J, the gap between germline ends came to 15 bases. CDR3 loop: CASSEALRLRGTEAFF. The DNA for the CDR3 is TGTGCCAGCAGTGAAGCGCTTCGTCTACGTGGCACTGAAGCTTTCTTT. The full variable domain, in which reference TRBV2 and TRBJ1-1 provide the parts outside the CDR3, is EPEVTQTPSHQVTQMGQEVILRCVPISNHLYFYWYRQILGQKVEFLVSFYNNEISEKSEIFDDQFSVERPDGSNFTLKIRSTKLEDSAMYFCASSEALRLRGTEAFFGQGTRLTVV.

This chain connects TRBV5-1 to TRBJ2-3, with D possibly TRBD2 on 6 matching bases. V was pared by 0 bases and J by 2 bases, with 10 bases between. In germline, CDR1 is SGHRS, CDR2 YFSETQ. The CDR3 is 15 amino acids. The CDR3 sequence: CASSLAVADTDTQYF. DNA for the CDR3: TGCGCCAGCAGCTTGGCAGTAGCGGACACAGATACGCAGTATTTT.